These 13 T cell receptor beta chains originate from one sample sequenced in a study of shared clonotypes between healthy human individuals. The assay was immunoSEQ multiplex PCR, and TCRdb's table has in-frame clones only and misses some. The sample holds around 2.3 million clones; nearly 97% are singletons and the top ten take approximately 0.13%. Source material: naive CD4+ T cells sorted from blood. Subset described: CD45RA+ positively selected. The receptors were sampled from a young man in good health.

V and J are TRBV7-2 and TRBJ2-7, with TRBD2 matching 11 bases. The CDR3 has 15 residues. Germline V lookup: CDR1 SGHTA, CDR2 FQGNSA. J lost 3 bases, V lost 4 bases, and 5 bases had no gene match. The CDR3 is CASSSSSGGIYEQYF. In DNA form, the CDR3 reads TGTGCCAGCAGCTCCTCTAGCGGGGGGATCTACGAGCAGTACTTC.

V usage is TRBV7-9 and J usage is TRBJ2-2; D possibly corresponds to TRBD1 (5 bases). Deletions cut 1 base from V and 4 bases from J, with 13 bases between. This CDR3 comprises 16 residues. CDR1 is SEHNR, CDR2 FQNEAQ, per germline (reference sequence). Here the CDR3 reads CASSLVRAVGTGELFF. CDR3 DNA: TGTGCCAGCAGCTTAGTCAGGGCTGTGGGCACCGGGGAGCTGTTTTTT.

This sequence joins TRBV10-1 and TRBJ2-1; maybe TRBD2 (6 bases). Germline values: CDR1 WNHNN, CDR2 SYGVQD (reference sequence). The CDR3 contains 16 residues. The germline V and J ends were trimmed by 0 bases and 5 bases, with 14 bases remaining between them. In DNA, the CDR3 is TGCGCCAGCAGTGAGTCTCAAGGGTGGAGGGACAATGAGCAGTTCTTC. The encoded protein is CASSESQGWRDNEQFF.

The chain carries TRBV5-4 and TRBJ2-7; tentatively, D is TRBD1 (5 bases). Trimming removed 0 bases from V and 5 bases from J, with 12 bases in between. CDR1 and CDR2 from the germline V gene are SGHNT and YYREEE (reference sequence). The CDR3 loop spans 14 amino acids. DNA of the CDR3: TGTGCCAGCAGCTTGGTTCAAGCAGGGAACGAGCAGTACTTC. It specifies CASSLVQAGNEQYF.

This clone showed up just once. The V call is TRBV5-1, the J call TRBJ2-7; D is perhaps TRBD2 (5 bases). Trimming took off 0 bases at V and 7 bases at J, with 14 bases between the two ends. CDR3 size: 14 residues. Per the germline V gene, CDR1 is SGHRS and CDR2 is YFSETQ. CDR3 amino acids: CASSLGLAGREQYF. In nucleotides, the CDR3 is TGCGCCAGCAGCTTGGGGCTAGCCGGTCGAGAGCAGTACTTC.

This clone has just one count. At the DNA level, this CDR3 is encoded by other sequences in the same sample as well. The V call is TRBV19, the J call TRBJ1-2, with TRBD1 identical over 7 bases. The germline gives CDR1 LNHDA, CDR2 SQIVND (reference sequence). J was trimmed by 1 base and V by 3 bases; bases with no gene match: 2. The CDR3 is made up of 14 amino acids. This CDR3 reads CASSMAGGNYGYTF. The CDR3 DNA sequence: TGTGCCAGTAGTATGGCAGGGGGTAACTATGGCTACACCTTC.

The V and J genes are TRBV18 and TRBJ2-2; possibly TRBD1 for D (5 bases). CDR1 KGHSH and CDR2 LQKENI come from the germline V gene. Trimming left V 2 bases short and J 5 bases short, with 15 bases between. This CDR3 is built from 16 residues. CDR3 loop: CASSPVSGPNTGELFF. CDR3 in DNA: TGTGCCAGCTCACCAGTATCAGGGCCTAATACCGGGGAGCTGTTTTTT.

The V gene is TRBV6-1, the J gene TRBJ2-3, with 10 bases aligning to TRBD2. The CDR3 length is 17 residues. V shed 0 bases, J shed 5 bases, and the junction held 8 bases outside the gene matches. Germline CDR1 is MNHNS and CDR2 is SASEGT. The CDR3 DNA sequence: TGTGCCAGCAGTGAAGCGTGGTCTAGCGGGGGATTAGATACGCAGTATTTT. It specifies CASSEAWSSGGLDTQYF.

About this clone itself: The same CDR3 can be traced to other DNA sequences in this sample. The CDR3 nucleotides are TGCGCCAGCAGCTTGGGACAGAGTAACACCGGGGAGCTGTTTTTT. This gives the protein CASSLGQSNTGELFF. The rearrangement links TRBV5-1 to TRBJ2-2; maybe TRBD1 (5 bases). The germline CDR1 and CDR2 sequences are SGHRS and YFSETQ. V dropped 0 bases and J dropped 2 bases, with 8 bases sitting between them. The CDR3 runs to 15 residues. The variable domain in full, completed from reference TRBV5-1 and TRBJ2-2, reads KAGVTQTPRYLIKTRGQQVTLSCSPISGHRSVSWYQQTPGQGLQFLFEYFSETQRNKGNFPGRFSGRQFSNSRSEMNVSTLELGDSALYLCASSLGQSNTGELFFGEGSRLTVL.

The chain links TRBV19 to TRBJ2-2; D perhaps matches TRBD2 (5 bases). Germline CDR1 and CDR2: LNHDA and SQIVND (reference sequence). V was shortened by 3 bases and J by 5 bases, with 10 bases between the two germline ends. This CDR3 is 14 amino acids long. The CDR3 DNA follows: TGTGCCAGTAGTATCCGGGATTTTACCGGGGAGCTGTTTTTT. The encoded protein is CASSIRDFTGELFF.

The gene calls are TRBV4-1 and TRBJ2-7, with D perhaps TRBD2 (5 bases). V was shortened by 1 base and J by 4 bases, with 17 bases between the two germline ends. CDR1 and CDR2 (germline): MGHRA, YSYEKL. The CDR3 consists of 16 residues. CDR3 amino acids: CASSQVGSYGLYEQYF. The CDR3 coding sequence is TGCGCCAGCAGCCAAGTAGGGAGCTATGGCCTTTACGAGCAGTACTTC.

About this clone itself: In the same sample, other DNA sequences code for this CDR3. The J gene is TRBJ1-4, the V gene TRBV28, with 7 bases matching TRBD1. The CDR3 consists of 14 residues. The junction had 2 bases not matched to a gene; V was cut back by 5 bases and J by 2 bases. Germline V lookup: CDR1 MDHEN, CDR2 SYDVKM. The CDR3 is CASSGGGTNEKLFF. CDR3 DNA sequence: TGTGCCAGCAGTGGAGGGGGCACTAATGAAAAACTGTTTTTT.

The chain recombines TRBV14 with TRBJ2-3; 7 nucleotides align to TRBD2. V lost 1 base to trimming and J lost 7 bases; unmatched junction nucleotides: 11. The germline V gene has CDR1 SGHDN and CDR2 FVKESK. The CDR3 covers 16 residues. DNA for the CDR3: TGTGCCAGCAGCCAAGTTGGAGCGGGGCAATATAATACGCAGTATTTT. Residues: CASSQVGAGQYNTQYF.